The 24 T cell receptor beta chains reported below all come from one sample, sequenced in a study of PD-1 blockade in classical Hodgkin lymphoma. After autologous stem cell transplantation all patients relapsed, and prior brentuximab vedotin exposure differed between cohorts. The protocol was immunoSEQ multiplex PCR, while the TCRdb copy is restricted to in-frame clones and leaves out a portion. The sample has over 15,000 clones, approximately 83% seen once. Sequences were derived from peripheral blood mononuclear cells (PBMCs), sampled before the second cycle of nivolumab. The receptors here all came from a human donor with classical Hodgkin lymphoma.

This chain uses TRBV5-6 with TRBJ1-4; a weak D match, TRBD1 (5 bases). The CDR3 has 14 amino acids. CDR1 SGHDT and CDR2 YYEEEE come from the germline V gene. The V and J ends lost 0 bases and 5 bases respectively, with 8 bases between them. The CDR3 sequence is CASSLGQGNEKLFF. The DNA for the CDR3 is TGTGCCAGCAGCTTGGGGCAGGGAAATGAAAAACTGTTTTTT.

J is TRBJ2-3 and V is TRBV30; D is ambiguous. This CDR3 contains 15 residues. V lost 0 bases to trimming and J lost 2 bases, with 12 bases between them. CDR1 is GTSNPN and CDR2 is SVGIG in the germline V gene (reference sequence). The CDR3 loop is CAWSVGGRDTDTQYF. The CDR3 nucleotides read TGTGCCTGGAGTGTAGGCGGTCGAGACACAGATACGCAGTATTTT.

A single count supports this clone. V usage is TRBV29-1 and J usage is TRBJ1-2; 9 nucleotides line up with TRBD1. V lost 5 bases to trimming and J lost 4 bases; unmatched junction nucleotides: 11. Germline V gene sequence: CDR1 SQVTM, CDR2 ANQGSEA. CDR3 length equals 15 residues. The CDR3 spells CSVRTGAFGAYGYTF. In DNA, the CDR3 is TGCAGCGTTCGGACAGGGGCCTTTGGAGCCTATGGCTACACCTTC.

This clone was picked up one time. V is TRBV7-9 and J is TRBJ2-6; the D gene is possibly TRBD1 (6 bases). Germline CDR1 SEHNR, CDR2 FQNEAQ (reference sequence). The V end was cut by 3 bases, the J end by 0 bases, with 12 bases between. The CDR3 length is 17 residues. In DNA, the CDR3 is TGTGCCAGCAGCTTCGGACAGATCTTCTCTGGGGCCAACGTCCTGACTTTC. Translation: CASSFGQIFSGANVLTF.

The chain uses TRBV6-5 and TRBJ1-5, with 12 bases aligning to TRBD1. Germline V gene sequence: CDR1 MNHEY, CDR2 SVGAGI. The junction had 8 bases not matched to a gene; V was cut back by 4 bases and J by 7 bases. This CDR3 has 16 residues. The CDR3 here is CASSSYSGTGGQPQHF. The CDR3 bases are TGTGCCAGCAGTTCATACTCCGGGACAGGGGGCCAGCCCCAGCATTTT.

This rearrangement joins TRBV5-1 to TRBJ2-5; no clear D gene. The CDR3 covers 12 residues. V was clipped by 0 bases and J by 0 bases, with 0 bases between them. The germline gives CDR1 SGHRS, CDR2 YFSETQ. The CDR3 coding sequence is TGCGCCAGCAGCTTGGACCAAGAGACCCAGTACTTC. It yields the protein CASSLDQETQYF.

V gene TRBV12-5 combines with J gene TRBJ2-7; 7 bases are shared with TRBD1. Germline CDR1 LGHNT, CDR2 FRNRAP. V lost 7 bases to trimming and J lost 4 bases; unmatched junction nucleotides: 13. This CDR3 contains 15 residues. Here the CDR3 DNA reads TGTGCTAGTGTCCTCGGGACAGCGGTTGGTTACGAGCAGTACTTC. It encodes CASVLGTAVGYEQYF.

The V call is TRBV13, the J call TRBJ1-1, with D unclear. Trimming pared 4 bases from V and 4 bases from J, leaving 10 bases between. Germline V gives CDR1 PRHDT, CDR2 FYEKMQ (reference sequence). CDR3 length: 13 residues. The CDR3 nucleotides read TGTGCCAGCAGCTCCTGGAGGGCCACTGAAGCTTTCTTT. Translation gives CASSSWRATEAFF.

This clone was detected only once. CDR3 sequence reads: CASSYMSGDIQYF. The DNA of the CDR3 is TGTGCCAGCAGTTACATGTCTGGGGACATTCAGTACTTC. The V gene is TRBV6-5, the J gene TRBJ2-4; D ambiguous. V was pared by 2 bases and J by 8 bases, with 10 bases between. The CDR3 covers 13 residues. Germline CDR1 and CDR2: MNHEY and SVGAGI.

The V call is TRBV4-1, the J call TRBJ1-5; D is undetermined. Germline lookup yields CDR1 MGHRA and CDR2 YSYEKL. Trimming shortened V by 1 base and J by 0 bases, and 13 bases separated the two germline ends. CDR3 size: 17 residues. This CDR3 reads CASSQVPPRFSNQPQHF. The CDR3, as DNA: TGCGCCAGCAGCCAAGTACCCCCGAGGTTTAGCAATCAGCCCCAGCATTTT.

V is TRBV6-5 and J is TRBJ1-2, with D perhaps TRBD1 (5 bases). Trimming removed 4 bases at V and 3 bases at J, with 6 bases between. The CDR3 is 12 amino acids. Germline CDR1 and CDR2: MNHEY and SVGAGI. In nucleotides, the CDR3 is TGTGCCAGCAGTTCGGGGGACTATGGCTACACCTTC. Translating it yields CASSSGDYGYTF.

The gene calls are TRBV5-4 and TRBJ1-2; TRBD1 agrees at 7 bases. This CDR3 has 14 amino acids. V lost 2 bases, J lost 0 bases, and 1 base stayed unmatched. Germline lookup yields CDR1 SGHNT and CDR2 YYREEE (reference sequence). The CDR3 DNA reads TGTGCCAGCAGCTTCGGGACAGCTAACTATGGCTACACCTTC. Translating it yields CASSFGTANYGYTF.

The chain recombines TRBV5-4 with TRBJ2-1; TRBD2 might be the D (5 bases). CDR1 and CDR2 from the germline V gene are SGHNT and YYREEE (reference sequence). The CDR3 totals 15 residues. Trimming took 0 bases from V and 4 from J, leaving 11 bases between them. This CDR3 reads CASSLEMGVYNEQFF. The CDR3 DNA sequence: TGTGCCAGCAGCTTGGAGATGGGAGTGTACAATGAGCAGTTCTTC. Looking up the rest from reference TRBV5-4 and TRBJ2-1 gives the full variable domain: ETGVTQSPTHLIKTRGQQVTLRCSSQSGHNTVSWYQQALGQGPQFIFQYYREEENGRGNFPPRFSGLQFPNYSSELNVNALELDDSALYLCASSLEMGVYNEQFFGPGTRLTVL.

This sequence joins TRBV5-1 and TRBJ1-4, with TRBD1 matching over 12 bases. The V gene's germline CDR1 is SGHRS and CDR2 YFSETQ. The length of the CDR3 is 17 residues. V lost 0 bases to trimming and J lost 4 bases; unmatched junction nucleotides: 4. CDR3 nucleotides: TGCGCCAGCAGCTTGGTGGGACAGGGGGCCCATAATGAAAAACTGTTTTTT. Translation gives CASSLVGQGAHNEKLFF.

The chain is built from TRBV2 and TRBJ2-2; 13 bases match TRBD2. J gave up 6 bases and V 8 bases, and 9 bases lay outside the gene matches. The CDR3 consists of 16 residues. Germline CDR1 and CDR2: SNHLY and FYNNEI. CDR3 bases: TGTGCCAGCGGCCGACTAGCGGGAGGCGGGGCCGGGGAGCTGTTTTTT. Residues: CASGRLAGGGAGELFF.

The chain is built from TRBV27 and TRBJ1-1; D remains ambiguous. The CDR3 loop spans 15 amino acids. V dropped 2 bases and J dropped 4 bases, with 14 bases sitting between them. Germline lookup yields CDR1 MNHEY and CDR2 SMNVEV (reference sequence). CDR3 in DNA: TGTGCCAGCAGTTTAACGCCACGGGCTAGCACTGAAGCTTTCTTT. As protein: CASSLTPRASTEAFF.

This chain uses TRBV7-3 with TRBJ2-2; maybe TRBD1 (6 bases). Trimming removed 5 bases from V and 1 base from J, with 11 bases in between. The length of the CDR3 is 15 residues. Per germline, CDR1 SGHTA and CDR2 FQGTGA. The CDR3 spells CASSAQQGNTGELFF. The CDR3, as DNA: TGTGCCAGCAGCGCGCAACAGGGGAACACCGGGGAGCTGTTTTTT. The full variable domain, with the rest looked up from reference TRBV7-3 and TRBJ2-2, is GAGVSQTPSNKVTEKGKYVELRCDPISGHTALYWYRQSLGQGPEFLIYFQGTGAADDSGLPNDRFFAVRPEGSVSTLKIQRTERGDSAVYLCASSAQQGNTGELFFGEGSRLTVL.

The genes are TRBV11-2 and TRBJ2-1; 10 bases are shared with TRBD2. The CDR3 runs to 15 residues. The V gene's germline CDR1 is SGHAT and CDR2 FQNNGV. V was clipped by 3 bases and J by 8 bases; unmatched bases: 7. This chain's CDR3 is CASSFTSGGAHEQFF. In DNA, the CDR3 is TGTGCCAGCAGCTTCACGAGCGGGGGGGCGCATGAGCAGTTCTTC.

V gene TRBV5-4 combines with J gene TRBJ1-1; maybe TRBD1 (6 bases). Germline V gene lookup returns CDR1 SGHNT and CDR2 YYREEE (reference sequence). This CDR3 comprises 14 residues. Trimming cost V 0 bases and J 6 bases, with 12 bases left between them. The CDR3 nucleotides are TGTGCCAGCAGCTTGGTTGGGGGGCTGGCTGAAGCTTTCTTT. It translates to CASSLVGGLAEAFF. Variable domain in full (rest from reference TRBV5-4 and TRBJ1-1): ETGVTQSPTHLIKTRGQQVTLRCSSQSGHNTVSWYQQALGQGPQFIFQYYREEENGRGNFPPRFSGLQFPNYSSELNVNALELDDSALYLCASSLVGGLAEAFFGQGTRLTVV.

The chain uses TRBV7-6 and TRBJ2-7; D is possibly TRBD1 or TRBD2 (5 bases each). The germline CDR1 and CDR2 sequences are SGHVS and FNYEAQ. The CDR3 loop spans 14 amino acids. Trimming stripped 1 base from V and 1 base from J, with 8 bases between. CDR3 protein: CASSLVRGSYEQYF. In nucleotides, the CDR3 is TGTGCCAGCAGCTTAGTGAGGGGTTCCTACGAGCAGTACTTC.

The V gene is TRBV2, the J gene TRBJ2-6; D not certain. The V gene's germline CDR1 is SNHLY and CDR2 FYNNEI. The length of the CDR3 is 14 residues. Deletions cut 3 bases from V and 0 bases from J, with 3 bases between. In DNA, the CDR3 is TGTGCCAGCAGTGATGCCTCTGGGGCCAACGTCCTGACTTTC. Translation: CASSDASGANVLTF.

This clone was picked up a small number of times. The J gene is TRBJ2-7, the V gene TRBV4-1; D gene ambiguous. Looked up from germline, CDR1 is MGHRA and CDR2 is YSYEKL. The ends were cut back, 5 bases at V and 4 bases at J, with 12 bases in the middle. This CDR3 is 13 amino acids long. The CDR3 is CASSYYVGYEQYF. In nucleotides, the CDR3 is TGCGCCAGCAGCTACTATGTGGGGTACGAGCAGTACTTC.

V is TRBV30 and J is TRBJ2-7, with D possibly being TRBD2 (7 bases). V was pared by 3 bases and J by 2 bases, with 17 bases between. In germline, CDR1 is GTSNPN, CDR2 SVGIG (reference sequence). This CDR3 contains 15 residues. Here the CDR3 DNA reads TGTGCCTGGAGCCCGAAGGGGGGGGTGACCTACGAGCAGTACTTC. Translation: CAWSPKGGVTYEQYF. Looking up the rest from reference TRBV30 and TRBJ2-7 gives the full variable domain: SQTIHQWPATLVQPVGSPLSLECTVEGTSNPNLYWYRQAAGRGLQLLFYSVGIGQISSEVPQNLSASRPQDRQFILSSKKLLLSDSGFYLCAWSPKGGVTYEQYFGPGTRLTVT.

The J gene is TRBJ2-5, the V gene TRBV9, with D tentatively TRBD2 (6 bases). This CDR3 contains 13 residues. The germline V and J ends were trimmed by 0 bases and 6 bases, with 9 bases remaining between them. Germline V gene data show CDR1 as SGDLS and CDR2 as YYNGEE. In nucleotides, the CDR3 is TGTGCCAGCAGCGTAGCCGCGGGACAGACCCAGTACTTC. Amino acids: CASSVAAGQTQYF. The full variable domain, in which reference TRBV9 and TRBJ2-5 provide the parts outside the CDR3, is DSGVTQTPKHLITATGQRVTLRCSPRSGDLSVYWYQQSLDQGLQFLIQYYNGEERAKGNILERFSAQQFPDLHSELNLSSLELGDSALYFCASSVAAGQTQYFGPGTRLLVL.